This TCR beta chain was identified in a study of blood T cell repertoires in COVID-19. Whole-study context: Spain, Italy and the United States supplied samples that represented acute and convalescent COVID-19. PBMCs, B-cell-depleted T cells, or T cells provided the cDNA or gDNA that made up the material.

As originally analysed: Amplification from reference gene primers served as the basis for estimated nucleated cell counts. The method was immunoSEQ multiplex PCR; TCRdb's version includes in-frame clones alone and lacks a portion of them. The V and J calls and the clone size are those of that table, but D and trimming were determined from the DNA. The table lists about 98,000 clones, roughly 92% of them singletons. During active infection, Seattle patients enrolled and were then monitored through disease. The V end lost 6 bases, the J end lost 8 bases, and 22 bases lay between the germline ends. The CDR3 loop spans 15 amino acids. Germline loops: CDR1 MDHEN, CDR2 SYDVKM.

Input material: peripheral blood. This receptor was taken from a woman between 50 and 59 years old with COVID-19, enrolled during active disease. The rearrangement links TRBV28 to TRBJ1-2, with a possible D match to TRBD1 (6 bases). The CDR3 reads CASRPTGMGFKGYTF. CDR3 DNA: TGTGCCAGCAGACCCACAGGGATGGGATTCAAAGGCTACACCTTC.